This T cell receptor (beta chain) was captured in a study of blood T cell repertoires in COVID-19 (dated by TCRdb to 2018 to 2021). Describing the broader study: Samples covering the acute and convalescent phases of COVID-19 were provided by collaborators in the United States, Italy and Spain. The material from the prospective study consisted of cDNA or gDNA derived from T cells, B-cell-depleted T cells, or PBMCs. Subjects who had been exposed to COVID-19, were actively infected with it, or had recovered from it provided the deeply sampled blood TCRbeta repertoires that made up the dataset. The repertoires were released in a freely available public database meant as a resource for research on the immune response to SARS-CoV-2. The samples were drawn from the first 160 participants of the ongoing ImmuneRACE study and from 950 to 1,500 subjects provided by 6 global collaborators. Nearly every sample came with metadata listing a de-identified subject ID, COVID-19 status, age in years and sex. Where HLA class I and class II types were available, the types were taken from metadata supplied by the sample provider, not from assay-based typing. Study-wide findings and limitations: The amount of clinical and demographic metadata varied by source and participant and was provided uncurated.

For this clone: What this receptor recognizes is not known. The sample holds no much larger clone one base away, and base qualities are not on file.

Whole blood was collected in K2EDTA tubes by collaborating institutions according to the institutions' own protocols. Collaborator samples were shipped for TCRbeta analysis as frozen whole blood, isolated PBMCs, or DNA extracted from either sample type. The CDR3 contains 12 residues, cysteine and phenylalanine counted. Only the CDR3 region is kept as DNA, spanning 36 bases read in frame from base 1. TCRbeta CDR3 regions were amplified from genomic DNA using the immunoSEQ Assay, a bias-controlled multiplex PCR. Per the original workflow: Nucleated cell counts per sample were estimated from amplification of reference gene primers within the assay. To quantify the absolute abundance of each unique TCRbeta CDR3 rearrangement, sequence reads were collapsed and filtered. Productive Simpson clonality was computed per sample as the square root of Simpson's diversity index over productive rearrangements. Imported from immuneACCESS, the table was reduced by TCRdb to in-frame sequences with V and J called. These copies leave out some clones; in studies compared against another copy, an unresolved V gene accounts for under half, and the cause of the remainder is not known. That table is the source of V, J and clone size, and D and trimming were worked out from the DNA. Counted in this sample were approximately 75,000 clones; more than 85% of them appeared once. Around 0.58% of the sample is in the top ten clones.

This sequence uses TRBV21-1 and TRBJ2-7; the D call in the table, TRBD1, was not verified against the DNA. TRBV21-1 is noted as a pseudogene. This receptor was taken from a man aged 55 to 70 with acute or convalescent COVID-19. Sequenced: peripheral blood. CDR3 loop: CASSKAHYEQYF. At the DNA level, the sequence is TGTGCCAGCAGCAAAGCTCATTACGAGCAGTACTTC.